These 13 T cell receptor beta chains were sequenced from one sample in a study of OX40 agonist ivuxolimab in advanced cancers. Library generation was performed with the immunoSEQ multiplex PCR assay. TCRdb provides this immuneACCESS table in a form limited to in-frame rearrangements. Some clones are lacking; in checked studies, under half of them reflect an unresolved V gene, and why the rest are absent is not known. This sample is represented by approximately 80,000 clones; approximately 85% of them were singletons. The top ten hold about 0.6% of the sample. The source material was CD4+ or CD8+ T cells sorted from blood, sampled in a trial of the OX40 agonist ivuxolimab. Every receptor here comes from an adult with an advanced solid tumor such as melanoma, head and neck, liver or kidney cancer.

The V call is TRBV10-3, the J call TRBJ1-2; D is unresolved. The germline V and J ends were trimmed by 2 bases and 0 bases, with 10 bases remaining between them. The CDR3 has 15 amino acids. Germline loops: CDR1 ENHRY, CDR2 SYGVKD. Here the CDR3 reads CAISEPGTANYGYTF. The CDR3 DNA reads as TGTGCCATCAGTGAGCCTGGTACAGCTAACTATGGCTACACCTTC.

V usage is TRBV4-2 and J usage is TRBJ2-2; 8 positions match TRBD1. This CDR3 spans 15 amino acids. Germline CDR1 is LGHNA and CDR2 is YNFKEQ. The trim removed 4 bases at V and 0 bases at J, leaving 1 base unmatched. The CDR3 region is CASSPDRANTGELFF. In DNA form, the CDR3 reads TGTGCCAGCAGCCCGGACAGGGCGAACACCGGGGAGCTGTTTTTT.

This clone turned up a few times. The V gene is TRBV4-3, the J gene TRBJ1-6; tentatively, D is TRBD1 (5 bases). V was pared by 1 base and J by 7 bases, with 5 bases between. Germline V lookup: CDR1 LGHNA, CDR2 YSLEER. This CDR3 region has 13 residues. CDR3 protein: CASSQGGNSPLHF. The CDR3, as DNA: TGCGCCAGCAGCCAAGGGGGGAATTCACCCCTCCACTTT.

This clone is a singleton in its sample. The CDR3 sequence: CASSLASGVGTDTQYF. The CDR3 coding sequence is TGCGCCAGCAGCTTAGCTAGCGGGGTTGGCACAGATACGCAGTATTTT. The rearrangement joins TRBV5-1 to TRBJ2-3; 9 nucleotides agree with TRBD2. The V gene end was trimmed by 2 bases and the J gene end by 1 base; junction bases not matched to a gene: 5. The CDR3 runs 16 residues. The germline gives CDR1 SGHRS, CDR2 YFSETQ.

This clone was seen only once. The V gene is TRBV13, the J gene TRBJ2-7; the D is unclear. The germline V gene has CDR1 PRHDT and CDR2 FYEKMQ (reference sequence). The V and J ends lost 4 bases and 6 bases respectively, with 7 bases between them. There are 11 residues in the CDR3. CDR3 DNA: TGTGCCAGCAGCTCCGGCCTCGAGCAGTACTTC. This gives the protein CASSSGLEQYF.

Only one count was recorded for this clone. The chain uses TRBV27 and TRBJ2-7; 9 bases are a match to TRBD1. CDR3 length equals 14 residues. Per germline, CDR1 MNHEY and CDR2 SMNVEV (reference sequence). After removal of 6 bases from V and 3 bases from J, the junction contained 6 bases not matched to a gene. CDR3 nucleotide sequence: TGTGCCAGCAGCTCCGGGACAGGGTTCTACGAGCAGTACTTC. Protein product: CASSSGTGFYEQYF.

The V and J genes are TRBV25-1 and TRBJ1-2; the match to TRBD1 covers 7 bases. This CDR3 comprises 16 residues. V lost 2 bases to trimming and J lost 4 bases; unmatched junction nucleotides: 10. The germline gives CDR1 MGHDK, CDR2 SYGVNS. CDR3 bases: TGTGCCAGCAGTGAAGCCTCGGGCAGGGGGTCCTATGGCTACACCTTC. Translated: CASSEASGRGSYGYTF.

The rearrangement uses TRBV14 and TRBJ1-4; tentative D call: TRBD1 (6 bases). The germline V gene encodes CDR1 SGHDN and CDR2 FVKESK. The V and J ends lost 2 bases and 6 bases respectively, with 16 bases between them. The CDR3 consists of 16 residues. CDR3 sequence (DNA): TGTGCCAGCAGCCAAATCAAAACGGGGGGCCATGAAAAACTGTTTTTT. This sequence encodes CASSQIKTGGHEKLFF. Complete variable domain (other parts from reference TRBV14 and TRBJ1-4): EAGVTQFPSHSVIEKGQTVTLRCDPISGHDNLYWYRRVMGKEIKFLLHFVKESKQDESGMPNNRFLAERTGGTYSTLKVQPAELEDSGVYFCASSQIKTGGHEKLFFGSGTQLSVL.

CDR3: CASTEGGVTGNTIYF. The CDR3, as DNA: TGTGCCAGCACCGAGGGGGGAGTCACTGGAAACACCATATATTTT. The chain couples TRBV25-1 to TRBJ1-3; weak D call: TRBD1 (6 bases). Trimming removed 7 bases at V and 2 bases at J, with 15 bases between. Germline loops: CDR1 MGHDK, CDR2 SYGVNS. The CDR3 totals 15 residues.

In its sample, this clone was seen once. J is TRBJ2-5 and V is TRBV7-2; D is undetermined. V gave up 5 bases and J gave up 7 bases, with 17 bases separating them. The CDR3 contains 14 residues. The germline V gene has CDR1 SGHTA and CDR2 FQGNSA. The CDR3 coding sequence is TGTGCCAGCAGCGACTGGACCACCTCAGGGACCCAGTACTTC. Its translation: CASSDWTTSGTQYF. The whole variable domain, filled in from reference TRBV7-2 and TRBJ2-5, reads GAGVSQSPSNKVTEKGKDVELRCDPISGHTALYWYRQSLGQGLEFLIYFQGNSAPDKSGLPSDRFSAERTGGSVSTLTIQRTQQEDSAVYLCASSDWTTSGTQYFGPGTRLLVL.

The V and J genes are TRBV30 and TRBJ2-6; D may be TRBD2 (6 bases). V was shortened by 0 bases and J by 0 bases, with 12 bases between the two germline ends. Germline V gene lookup returns CDR1 GTSNPN and CDR2 SVGIG (reference sequence). The CDR3 runs to 17 residues. The CDR3 region is CAWSVLLRGSGANVLTF. The CDR3 coding sequence is TGTGCCTGGAGTGTTCTCTTGCGGGGCTCTGGGGCCAACGTCCTGACTTTC.

The chain links TRBV6-6 to TRBJ2-5; no reliable D call. Deletions cut 6 bases from V and 4 bases from J, with 15 bases between. The CDR3 runs 14 residues. Germline V gene data show CDR1 as MNHNY and CDR2 as SVGAGI (reference sequence). The CDR3 coding sequence is TGTGCCAGCAGCCCTGGAGCGCTTGCAGAGACCCAGTACTTC. This codes for CASSPGALAETQYF.

This clone was counted once. The rearrangement links TRBV7-8 to TRBJ2-5; D gene unclear. The CDR3 is made up of 11 amino acids. V was cut by 5 bases and J by 9 bases, with 10 bases left in between. CDR1 and CDR2 (germline): SGHVS, FQNEAQ. For the CDR3, the DNA is TGTGCCAGCAGCCTCGCCGAGGCCCAGTACTTC. Protein: CASSLAEAQYF.